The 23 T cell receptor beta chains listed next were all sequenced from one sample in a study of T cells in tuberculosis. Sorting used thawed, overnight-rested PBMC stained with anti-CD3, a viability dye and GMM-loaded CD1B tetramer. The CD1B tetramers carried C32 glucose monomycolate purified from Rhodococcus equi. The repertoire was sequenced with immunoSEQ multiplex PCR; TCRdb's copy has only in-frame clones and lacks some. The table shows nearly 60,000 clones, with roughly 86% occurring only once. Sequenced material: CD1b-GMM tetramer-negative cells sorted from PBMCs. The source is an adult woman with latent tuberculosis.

In DNA form, the CDR3 reads TGTGCCAGCAGCTCCCGACAAAGTGCTGAAGCTTTCTTT. Its translation: CASSSRQSAEAFF. The V and J genes are TRBV7-2 and TRBJ1-1; D not resolved. Germline assignment: CDR1 SGHTA and CDR2 FQGNSA. V lost 4 bases, J lost 6 bases, and 12 bases lay in between. The CDR3 runs 13 residues.

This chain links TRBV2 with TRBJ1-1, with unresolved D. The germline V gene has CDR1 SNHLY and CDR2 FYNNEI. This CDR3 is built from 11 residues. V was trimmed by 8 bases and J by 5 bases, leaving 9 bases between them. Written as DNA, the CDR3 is TGTGCCAGCCGGGGTTATACTGAAGCTTTCTTT. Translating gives CASRGYTEAFF.

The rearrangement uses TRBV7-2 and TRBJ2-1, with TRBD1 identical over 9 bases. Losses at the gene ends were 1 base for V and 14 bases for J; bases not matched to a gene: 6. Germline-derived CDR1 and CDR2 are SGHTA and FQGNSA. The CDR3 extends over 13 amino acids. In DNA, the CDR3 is TGTGCCAGCAGCTTAGACCCCGGGACAGGGAAGTTCTTC. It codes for CASSLDPGTGKFF.

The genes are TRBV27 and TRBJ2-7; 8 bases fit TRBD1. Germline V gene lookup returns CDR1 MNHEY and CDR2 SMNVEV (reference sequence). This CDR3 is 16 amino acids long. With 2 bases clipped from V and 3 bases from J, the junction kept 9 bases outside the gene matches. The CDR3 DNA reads TGTGCCAGCAGTTTACTCAGGGGGCGAATTATCTACGAGCAGTACTTC. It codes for CASSLLRGRIIYEQYF.

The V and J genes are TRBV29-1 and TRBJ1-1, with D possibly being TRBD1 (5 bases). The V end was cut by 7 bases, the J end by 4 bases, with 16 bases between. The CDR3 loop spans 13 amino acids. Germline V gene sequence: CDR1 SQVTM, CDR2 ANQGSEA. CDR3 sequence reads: CSAGWGEGTEAFF. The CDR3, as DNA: TGCAGCGCGGGTTGGGGGGAAGGCACTGAAGCTTTCTTT. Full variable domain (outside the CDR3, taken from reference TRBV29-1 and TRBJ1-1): SAVISQKPSRDICQRGTSLTIQCQVDSQVTMMFWYRQQPGQSLTLIATANQGSEATYESGFVIDKFPISRPNLTFSTLTVSNMSPEDSSIYLCSAGWGEGTEAFFGQGTRLTVV.

The CDR3 spells CASSGVGVEYQPQHF. The CDR3 nucleotides are TGTGCCAGCTCCGGGGTCGGGGTGGAGTATCAGCCCCAGCATTTT. V usage is TRBV7-8 and J usage is TRBJ1-5; D is unclear. Germline CDR1 is SGHVS and CDR2 is FQNEAQ. This CDR3 has 15 amino acids. Deletions cut 8 bases from V and 5 bases from J, with 19 bases between. Together with reference TRBV7-8 and TRBJ1-5, the CDR3 gives the full variable domain: GAGVSQSPRYKVAKRGQDVALRCDPISGHVSLFWYQQALGQGPEFLTYFQNEAQLDKSGLPSDRFFAERPEGSVSTLKIQRTQQEDSAVYLCASSGVGVEYQPQHFGDGTRLSIL.

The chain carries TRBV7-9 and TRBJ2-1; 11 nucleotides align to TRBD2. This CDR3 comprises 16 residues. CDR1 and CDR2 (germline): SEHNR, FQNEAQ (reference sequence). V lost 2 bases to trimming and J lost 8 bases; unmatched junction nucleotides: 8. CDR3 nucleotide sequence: TGTGCCAGCAGCTTAACTAGCGGGGGCGGGTTTCATGAGCAGTTCTTC. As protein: CASSLTSGGGFHEQFF.

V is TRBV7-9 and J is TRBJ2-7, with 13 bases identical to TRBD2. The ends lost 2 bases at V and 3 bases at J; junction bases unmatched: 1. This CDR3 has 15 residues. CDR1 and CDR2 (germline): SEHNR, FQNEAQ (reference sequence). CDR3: CASSLRLAGGYEQYF. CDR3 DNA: TGTGCCAGCAGCTTAAGACTAGCGGGGGGCTACGAGCAGTACTTC.

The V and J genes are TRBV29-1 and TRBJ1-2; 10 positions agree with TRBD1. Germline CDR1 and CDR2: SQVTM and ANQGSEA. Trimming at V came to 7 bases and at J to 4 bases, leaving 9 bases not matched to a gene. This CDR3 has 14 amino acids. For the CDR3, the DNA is TGCAGCGCCCCACAGACAGGGGGCACCTATGGCTACACCTTC. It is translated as CSAPQTGGTYGYTF.

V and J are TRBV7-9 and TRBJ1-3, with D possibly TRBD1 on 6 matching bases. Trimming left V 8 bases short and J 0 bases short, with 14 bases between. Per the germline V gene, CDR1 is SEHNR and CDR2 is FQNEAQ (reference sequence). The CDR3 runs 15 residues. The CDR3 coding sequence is TGTGCCAGCCCCGTGCAGGGGACCTCTGGAAACACCATATATTTT. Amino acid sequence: CASPVQGTSGNTIYF. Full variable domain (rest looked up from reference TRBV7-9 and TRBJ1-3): DTGVSQNPRHKITKRGQNVTFRCDPISEHNRLYWYRQTLGQGPEFLTYFQNEAQLEKSRLLSDRFSAERPKGSFSTLEIQRTEQGDSAMYLCASPVQGTSGNTIYFGEGSWLTVV.

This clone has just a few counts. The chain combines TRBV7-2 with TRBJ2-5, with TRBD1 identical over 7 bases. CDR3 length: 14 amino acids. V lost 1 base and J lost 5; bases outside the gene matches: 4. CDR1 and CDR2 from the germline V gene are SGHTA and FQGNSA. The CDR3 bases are TGTGCCAGCAGCTTAGATCAGGGGGTGGAGACCCAGTACTTC. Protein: CASSLDQGVETQYF.

The CDR3 DNA is TGTGCCTGGAGCCCCCTCGACAGTCTCTATGGCTACACCTTC. The encoded protein is CAWSPLDSLYGYTF. This chain joins TRBV30 and TRBJ1-2; perhaps TRBD1 as D (5 bases). The CDR3 runs to 14 residues. V lost 3 bases and J 4 bases, leaving 15 bases between the germline ends. Germline V gene data show CDR1 as GTSNPN and CDR2 as SVGIG (reference sequence).

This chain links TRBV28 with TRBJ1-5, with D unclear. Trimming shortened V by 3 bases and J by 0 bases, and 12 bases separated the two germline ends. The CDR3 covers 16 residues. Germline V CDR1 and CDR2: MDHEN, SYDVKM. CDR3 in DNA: TGTGCCAGCAGTTTTATCCCGTCTCGTAGCAATCAGCCCCAGCATTTT. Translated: CASSFIPSRSNQPQHF.

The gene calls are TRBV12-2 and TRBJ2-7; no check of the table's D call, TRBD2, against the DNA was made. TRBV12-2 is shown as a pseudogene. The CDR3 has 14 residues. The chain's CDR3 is CASRLLRYYYEQYF. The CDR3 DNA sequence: TGTGCAAGTCGCTTATTACGATACTACTACGAGCAGTACTTC.

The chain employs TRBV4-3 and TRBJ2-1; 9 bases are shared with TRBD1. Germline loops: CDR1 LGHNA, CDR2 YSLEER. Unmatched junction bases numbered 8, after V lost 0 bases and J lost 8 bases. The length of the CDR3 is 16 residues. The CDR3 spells CASSQEWTGASYEQFF. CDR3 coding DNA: TGCGCCAGCAGCCAAGAATGGACAGGGGCGTCCTATGAGCAGTTCTTC.

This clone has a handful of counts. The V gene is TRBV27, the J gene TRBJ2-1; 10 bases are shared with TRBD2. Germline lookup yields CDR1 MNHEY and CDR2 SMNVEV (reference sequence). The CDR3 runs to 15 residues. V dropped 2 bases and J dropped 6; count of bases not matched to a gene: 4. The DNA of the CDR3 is TGTGCCAGCAGTTTAAGCCTAGCGGGAGTCAATGAGCAGTTCTTC. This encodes CASSLSLAGVNEQFF.

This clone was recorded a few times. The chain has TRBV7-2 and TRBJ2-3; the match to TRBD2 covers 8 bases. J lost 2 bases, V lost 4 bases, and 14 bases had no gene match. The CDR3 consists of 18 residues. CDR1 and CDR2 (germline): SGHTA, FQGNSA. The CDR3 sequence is CASSYTSGGNLFTDTQYF. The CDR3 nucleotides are TGTGCCAGCAGCTACACTAGCGGAGGGAATCTTTTCACAGATACGCAGTATTTT.

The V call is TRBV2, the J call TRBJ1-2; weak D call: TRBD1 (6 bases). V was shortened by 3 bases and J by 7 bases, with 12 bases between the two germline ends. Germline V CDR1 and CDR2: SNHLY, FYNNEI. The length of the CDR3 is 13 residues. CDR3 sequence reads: CASSDPGEFGYTF. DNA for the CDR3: TGTGCCAGCAGTGACCCAGGGGAGTTTGGCTACACCTTC.

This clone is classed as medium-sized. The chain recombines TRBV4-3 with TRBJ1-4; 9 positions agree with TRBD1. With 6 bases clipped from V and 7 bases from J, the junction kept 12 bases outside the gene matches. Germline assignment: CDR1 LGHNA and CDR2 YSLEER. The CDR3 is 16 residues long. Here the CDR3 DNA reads TGCGCCAGCAGTTTCAACACCGGGACAGGGTCTGAAAAACTGTTTTTT. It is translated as CASSFNTGTGSEKLFF.

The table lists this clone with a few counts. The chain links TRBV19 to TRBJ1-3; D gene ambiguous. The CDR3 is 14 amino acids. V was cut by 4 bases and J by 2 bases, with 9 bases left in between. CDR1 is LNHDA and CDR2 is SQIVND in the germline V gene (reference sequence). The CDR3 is CASSKQQAGNTIYF. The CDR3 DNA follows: TGTGCCAGTAGTAAACAGCAAGCTGGAAACACCATATATTTT.

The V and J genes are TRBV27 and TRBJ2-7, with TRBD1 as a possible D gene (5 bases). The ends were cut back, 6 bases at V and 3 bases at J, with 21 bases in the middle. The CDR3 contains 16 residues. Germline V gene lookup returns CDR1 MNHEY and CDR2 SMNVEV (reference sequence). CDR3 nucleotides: TGTGCCAGCAGAGCCACAGCTACAGGCCTTTTCTACGAGCAGTACTTC. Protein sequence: CASRATATGLFYEQYF.

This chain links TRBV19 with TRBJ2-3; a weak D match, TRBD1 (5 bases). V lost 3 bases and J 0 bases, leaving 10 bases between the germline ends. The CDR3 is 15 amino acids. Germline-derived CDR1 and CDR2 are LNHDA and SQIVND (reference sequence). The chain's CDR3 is CASSMSRGSTDTQYF. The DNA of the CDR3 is TGTGCCAGTAGTATGAGTAGGGGTAGCACAGATACGCAGTATTTT.

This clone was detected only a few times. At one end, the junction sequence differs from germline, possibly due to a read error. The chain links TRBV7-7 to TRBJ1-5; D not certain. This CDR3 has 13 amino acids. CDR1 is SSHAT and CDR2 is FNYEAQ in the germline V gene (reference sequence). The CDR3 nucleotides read TGTGCTAGCAGTGAGAGCAAAAATCAGCCCCAGCATTTT. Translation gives CASSESKNQPQHF.